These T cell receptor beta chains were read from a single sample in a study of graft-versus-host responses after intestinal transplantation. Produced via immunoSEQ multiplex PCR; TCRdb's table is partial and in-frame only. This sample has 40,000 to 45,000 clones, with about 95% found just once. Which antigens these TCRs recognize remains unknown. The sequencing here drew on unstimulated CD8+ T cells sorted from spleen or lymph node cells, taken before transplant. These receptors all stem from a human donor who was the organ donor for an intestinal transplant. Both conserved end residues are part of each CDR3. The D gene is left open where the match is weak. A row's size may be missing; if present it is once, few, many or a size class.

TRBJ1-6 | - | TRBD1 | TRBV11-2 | CASSEQGAKNSPLHF | TGTGCCAGCAGCGAGCAGGGGGCTAAGAATTCACCCCTCCACTTT
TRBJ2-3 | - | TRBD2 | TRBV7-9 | CASSSRLGGGADTQYF | TGTGCCAGCAGCTCCCGTCTAGGCGGGGGGGCAGATACGCAGTATTTT
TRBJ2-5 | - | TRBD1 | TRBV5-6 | CASSSYRGVKETQYF | TGTGCCAGCAGCTCTTACAGGGGTGTCAAAGAGACCCAGTACTTC
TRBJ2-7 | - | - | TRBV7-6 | CASRWRKNYEQYF | TGTGCCAGCAGGTGGCGGAAGAACTACGAGCAGTACTTC
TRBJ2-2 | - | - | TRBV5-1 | CASSLLGMGELFF | TGCGCCAGCAGCTTGTTAGGGATGGGGGAGCTGTTTTTT
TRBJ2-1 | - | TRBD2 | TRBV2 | CASSEASGANYNEQFF | TGTGCCAGCAGTGAGGCTAGCGGGGCCAACTACAATGAGCAGTTCTTC
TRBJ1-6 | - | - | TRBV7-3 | CASSLTGQSPLHF | TGTGCCAGCAGCTTAACAGGGCAGTCACCCCTCCACTTT
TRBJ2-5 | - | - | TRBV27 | CARSPPYGRETQYF | TGTGCCAGGTCCCCCCCTTATGGCCGGGAGACCCAGTACTTC
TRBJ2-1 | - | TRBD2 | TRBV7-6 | CASSRDWVFSGALYNEQFF | TGTGCCAGCAGCCGGGACTGGGTCTTCAGCGGGGCGCTCTACAATGAGCAGTTCTTC
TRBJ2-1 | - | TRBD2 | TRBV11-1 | CASSSYSGGQFF | TGTGCCAGCAGCTCCTATAGCGGGGGGCAGTTCTTC
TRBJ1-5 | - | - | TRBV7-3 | CASSPKKSEARFMNQPQHF | TGTGCCAGCAGCCCAAAAAAATCGGAGGCCAGGTTCATGAATCAGCCCCAGCATTTT
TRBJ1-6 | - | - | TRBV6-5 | CASSLTASSYNSPLHF | TGTGCCAGCAGTTTAACAGCGAGCTCCTATAATTCACCCCTCCACTTT
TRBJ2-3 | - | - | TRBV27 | CASSELVPQGPTDTQYF | TGTGCCAGCAGTGAGCTAGTTCCTCAGGGGCCCACAGATACGCAGTATTTT
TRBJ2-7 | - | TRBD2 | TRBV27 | CASRSGGAGEQYF | TGTGCCAGCAGGAGCGGGGGGGCGGGCGAGCAATACTTC
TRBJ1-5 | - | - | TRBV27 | CASSLGGAQPQHF | TGTGCCAGCAGTCTGGGGGGGGCTCAGCCCCAGCATTTT
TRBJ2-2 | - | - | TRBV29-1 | CSVGDRSNTGELFF | TGCAGCGTTGGCGACAGGTCGAACACCGGGGAGCTGTTTTTT
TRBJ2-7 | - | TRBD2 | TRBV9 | CASSVGGIEAYEQYF | TGTGCCAGCAGCGTGGGAGGGATCGAGGCCTACGAGCAGTACTTC
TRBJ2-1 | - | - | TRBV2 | CASSDQTFSYNEQFF | TGTGCCAGCAGTGACCAGACCTTCTCCTACAATGAGCAGTTCTTC
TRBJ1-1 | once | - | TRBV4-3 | CASSTWGEDMNTEAFF | TGCGCCAGCAGCACGTGGGGGGAAGACATGAACACTGAAGCTTTCTTT
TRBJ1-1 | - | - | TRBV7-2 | CASSYPGAANTEAFF | TGTGCCAGCAGCTATCCTGGGGCGGCGAACACTGAAGCTTTCTTT
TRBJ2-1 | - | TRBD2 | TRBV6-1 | CASSEAAQLAEFF | TGTGCCAGCAGTGAAGCTGCCCAACTAGCGGAGTTCTTC
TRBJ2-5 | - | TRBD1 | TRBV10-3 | CAISGDRQETQYF | TGTGCCATCAGTGGGGACAGGCAAGAGACCCAGTACTTC
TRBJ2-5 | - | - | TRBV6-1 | CASSEETQYF | TGTGCCAGCAGTGAAGAGACCCAGTACTTC
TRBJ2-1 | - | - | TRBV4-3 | CASSPTVGNEQFF | TGCGCCAGCAGCCCGACGGTGGGCAATGAGCAGTTCTTC
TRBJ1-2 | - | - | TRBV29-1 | CSVASPYGYTF | TGCAGCGTTGCCTCGCCCTATGGCTACACCTTC
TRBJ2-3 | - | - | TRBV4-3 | CASSQEVHGAAVRTQYF | TGCGCCAGCAGCCAAGAAGTCCACGGAGCCGCCGTACGCACGCAGTATTTT
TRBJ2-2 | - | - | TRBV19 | CARSRGTSQDTGELFF | TGTGCCAGGTCAAGGGGGACCTCCCAGGACACCGGGGAGCTGTTTTTT
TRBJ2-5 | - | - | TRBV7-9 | CASSLLGGRETQYF | TGTGCCAGCAGCTTACTCGGGGGGCGAGAGACCCAGTACTTC